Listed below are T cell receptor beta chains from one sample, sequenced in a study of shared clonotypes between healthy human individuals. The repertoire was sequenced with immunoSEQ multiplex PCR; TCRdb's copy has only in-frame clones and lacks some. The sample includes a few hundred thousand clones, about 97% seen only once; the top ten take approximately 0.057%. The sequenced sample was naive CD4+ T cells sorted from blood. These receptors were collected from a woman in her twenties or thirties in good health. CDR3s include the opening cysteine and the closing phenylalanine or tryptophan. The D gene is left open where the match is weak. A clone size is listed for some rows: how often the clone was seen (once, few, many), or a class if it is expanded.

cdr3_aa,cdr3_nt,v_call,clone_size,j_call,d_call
CASSLTGGRPDTQYF,TGTGCCAGCAGTCTTACGGGAGGGAGACCAGATACGCAGTATTTT,TRBV6-6,NA,TRBJ2-3,TRBD2
CASSAYIHGYTF,TGTGCCAGCAGTGCCTATATACATGGCTACACCTTC,TRBV28,NA,TRBJ1-2,NA
CASSEGLRSYEQYF,TGTGCCAGCAGCGAAGGGCTGCGATCCTACGAGCAGTACTTC,TRBV9,NA,TRBJ2-7,NA
CASSRWTGDNSPLHF,TGCGCCAGCAGCAGGTGGACAGGGGATAATTCACCCCTCCACTTT,TRBV5-1,NA,TRBJ1-6,TRBD1
CSAKLGDTQYF,TGCAGTGCTAAGCTGGGGGATACGCAGTATTTT,TRBV20-1,NA,TRBJ2-3,NA
CASSQEDKFYTF,TGTGCCAGCAGCCAGGAGGACAAATTCTACACCTTC,TRBV28,NA,TRBJ1-2,NA
CASSEGLAGAGTDTQYF,TGTGCCAGCAGTGAGGGACTAGCGGGAGCGGGCACAGATACGCAGTATTTT,TRBV2,NA,TRBJ2-3,TRBD2
CASSLRTASEQFF,TGTGCCAGCAGTCTAAGGACTGCCAGCGAGCAGTTCTTC,TRBV7-9,NA,TRBJ2-1,NA
CASSSGTAAAISNQPQHF,TGTGCCAGTAGTAGCGGGACGGCGGCGGCTATTAGCAATCAGCCCCAGCATTTT,TRBV19,NA,TRBJ1-5,NA
CASSPQAGGNQPQHF,TGTGCCAGCTCACCGCAGGCCGGGGGCAATCAGCCCCAGCATTTT,TRBV18,NA,TRBJ1-5,NA
CASSRGLGYEQYF,TGTGCCAGCTCACGGGGGCTGGGCTACGAGCAGTACTTC,TRBV18,NA,TRBJ2-7,NA
CASSHVPGLAGEETQYF,TGTGCCAGCAGCCACGTCCCGGGACTAGCGGGAGAAGAGACCCAGTACTTC,TRBV4-2,NA,TRBJ2-5,TRBD2
CASSQGGREIGNEQFF,TGCGCCAGCAGCCAAGGAGGAAGGGAGATCGGCAATGAGCAGTTCTTC,TRBV4-1,NA,TRBJ2-1,NA
CASSRQSLLGTGELFF,TGTGCCAGCAGTCGACAAAGCCTACTGGGGACCGGGGAGCTGTTTTTT,TRBV5-8,NA,TRBJ2-2,NA
CASSPGPTSGNNEQFF,TGTGCCAGCAGCCCCGGGCCGACTAGCGGAAACAATGAGCAGTTCTTC,TRBV9,NA,TRBJ2-1,TRBD2
CASRERTGLGSNQPQHF,TGTGCCAGCAGAGAGAGAACAGGGCTGGGGAGCAATCAGCCCCAGCATTTT,TRBV28,NA,TRBJ1-5,NA
CATSRDRTTEAFF,TGTGCCACCAGCAGAGATCGTACCACTGAAGCTTTCTTT,TRBV15,NA,TRBJ1-1,NA
CSPDYGYTF,TGCAGCCCGGACTATGGCTACACCTTC,TRBV29-1,few,TRBJ1-2,NA
CATGYQGNQPQHF,TGTGCCACCGGGTACCAGGGCAATCAGCCCCAGCATTTT,TRBV19,once,TRBJ1-5,NA
CASSEQRTGSNQPQHF,TGTGCCAGCAGTGAACAACGGACAGGGTCGAATCAGCCCCAGCATTTT,TRBV6-1,NA,TRBJ1-5,TRBD1
CASSVEWTSGGGEGRTGELFF,TGTGCCAGCAGCGTAGAGTGGACTAGCGGAGGAGGAGAGGGTCGCACCGGGGAGCTGTTTTTT,TRBV9,NA,TRBJ2-2,TRBD2
CASSQVGEAFF,TGTGCCAGCAGCCAAGTCGGTGAAGCTTTCTTT,TRBV14,NA,TRBJ1-1,NA
CASSQGQGADGYTF,TGTGCCAGCAGCCAAGGACAGGGGGCGGATGGCTACACCTTC,TRBV7-2,once,TRBJ1-2,TRBD1
CASSRGVYGYTF,TGTGCCAGCAGTCGAGGGGTCTATGGCTACACCTTC,TRBV28,once,TRBJ1-2,NA
CASSLVVRDEQYF,TGTGCCAGCAGCTTGGTGGTGCGGGACGAGCAGTACTTC,TRBV5-4,NA,TRBJ2-7,NA
CASRRGSAGELFF,TGTGCCAGCAGAAGGGGTTCCGCCGGGGAGCTGTTTTTT,TRBV7-7,NA,TRBJ2-2,NA
CASSPTSSGHQPQHF,TGTGCCAGCAGCCCAACCTCATCGGGGCATCAGCCCCAGCATTTT,TRBV7-2,NA,TRBJ1-5,NA
CASSPTRVGSGANVLTF,TGCGCCAGCAGCCCTACCAGGGTTGGCTCTGGGGCCAACGTCCTGACTTTC,TRBV5-1,NA,TRBJ2-6,NA
CAWTEYSYEQYF,TGTGCCTGGACGGAATACTCCTACGAGCAGTACTTC,TRBV7-9,NA,TRBJ2-7,NA
CAWSYGGAGNTIYF,TGTGCCTGGAGTTATGGTGGAGCTGGAAACACCATATATTTT,TRBV30,NA,TRBJ1-3,NA
CATKFGGLRDNEQFF,TGTGCCACCAAATTTGGGGGGCTTCGGGACAATGAGCAGTTCTTC,TRBV6-5,NA,TRBJ2-1,NA
CASSEKAGRNEQFF,TGTGCCAGCAGTGAAAAGGCGGGCCGGAATGAGCAGTTCTTC,TRBV6-1,NA,TRBJ2-1,NA
CASSVAGGADGELFF,TGCGCCAGCAGCGTTGCAGGGGGCGCCGACGGGGAGCTGTTTTTT,TRBV5-1,once,TRBJ2-2,TRBD1
CASSLAGGSNEQFF,TGTGCCAGCAGCTTAGCGGGAGGGAGCAATGAGCAGTTCTTC,TRBV5-4,NA,TRBJ2-1,TRBD2
CASSPRTPVNTEAFF,TGTGCCAGCAGTCCCCGGACCCCGGTGAACACTGAAGCTTTCTTT,TRBV28,once,TRBJ1-1,NA
CASSLGYSNQPQHF,TGCGCCAGCAGCTTGGGGTATAGCAATCAGCCCCAGCATTTT,TRBV5-1,NA,TRBJ1-5,NA
CASSPYLADQPQHF,TGTGCCAGCAGTCCATACCTCGCCGACCAGCCCCAGCATTTT,TRBV28,once,TRBJ1-5,NA
CATSRMSGVYNEQFF,TGTGCCACCAGCAGAATGTCGGGGGTATACAATGAGCAGTTCTTC,TRBV15,NA,TRBJ2-1,NA
CASSPGYWGGYGYTF,TGTGCCAGCAGTCCGGGGTATTGGGGCGGCTATGGCTACACCTTC,TRBV28,NA,TRBJ1-2,NA
CASSRQAANDFLTQYF,TGCGCCAGCAGCCGACAGGCGGCAAACGACTTCTTGACCCAGTACTTC,TRBV5-1,NA,TRBJ2-5,NA
CASSLEVRSNQPQHF,TGTGCCAGCAGCTTGGAGGTTCGGAGCAATCAGCCCCAGCATTTT,TRBV5-8,once,TRBJ1-5,NA
CASSVTGGNEKLFF,TGTGCCAGCAGTGTAACAGGGGGTAATGAAAAACTGTTTTTT,TRBV6-1,once,TRBJ1-4,TRBD1